A single sample is the source of the 2 T cell receptor beta chains below, sequenced in a study of CD8 T cells in ankylosing spondylitis. TCRdb used MiXCR to reprocess the 5' RACE reads, holding one entry per CDR3 protein. The sample holds roughly 180,000 distinct CDR3 sequences; 9.5% to 13% are singletons and the top ten take almost 30%. What was sequenced was blood, either unsorted or a sorted T cell fraction (not recorded which). Every receptor here comes from a male donor with ankylosing spondylitis or in good health (not recorded which).

This clonotype was counted ten times or more. The V gene is TRBV28, the J gene TRBJ1-5, with D possibly being TRBD1 (5 bases). V lost 7 bases, J lost 3 bases, and 10 bases lay in between. The germline V gene encodes CDR1 MDHEN and CDR2 SYDVKM. The CDR3 length is 13 residues. The CDR3 sequence: CASTWGTNQPQHF. Here the CDR3 DNA reads TGTGCCAGCACTTGGGGCACCAATCAGCCCCAGCATTTT.

This clonotype was counted ten times or more. This chain uses TRBV12-3 or TRBV12-4 with TRBJ2-1; D is unresolved. This CDR3 has 12 amino acids. With 3 bases removed from V and 5 bases from J, the gap between germline ends came to 5 bases. CDR3 region: CASSFSDNEQFF. The CDR3 DNA follows: TGTGCCAGCAGTTTTTCTGACAATGAGCAGTTCTTC.